The source of this T cell receptor beta chain is a study of T cells after yellow fever vaccination. Germline CDR1 reads WSHSY; CDR2 reads SAAADI. Trimming removed 0 bases from V and 3 bases from J; junction bases left unmatched: 1. The CDR3 is 14 amino acids. 5'RACE template switching produced TCR cDNA carrying a universal primer site and UMIs. One entry per CDR3 protein, called by TCRdb with MiXCR from the 5' RACE reads. The table has around 300,000 distinct CDR3 sequences, over 3.5% seen once. The sequence came from a man aged 18-30 years who received the YFV17D yellow fever vaccine. The material sequenced was PBMCs, taken 5 days after the yellow fever booster vaccination. The gene calls are TRBV10-2 and TRBJ2-5; 7 nucleotides line up with TRBD2. CDR3 bases: TGCGCCAGCAGTGAGTCTGCGGGGGAAGAGACCCAGTACTTC. Its translation is CASSESAGEETQYF.